This is a list of T cell receptor beta chains from one sample in a study of T-cell memory formation after mild COVID-19. TCRdb re-called the 5' RACE reads with MiXCR, one entry per CDR3 protein. The table shows 190,000 or so distinct CDR3 sequences, with about 21% occurring only once. The material sequenced was PBMCs or a T cell subset sorted from them (not recorded which). These TCRs come from an adult woman who had mild COVID-19 (a few samples of this study predate the infection). Cell type and time point are not known. The CDR3 runs from the conserved cysteine through the conserved F or W. D genes are given only for firm matches. For some rows the clone size is stated as once, few or many, or as a class when expanded; others skip it.

CDR3 length: 13
J gene: TRBJ2-3
D gene: NA
V gene: TRBV20-1
clone size: few
CDR3 protein: CSADLTSTDTQYF
CDR3 DNA: TGCAGTGCTGACCTTACTAGCACAGATACGCAGTATTTT

CDR3 length: 15
J gene: TRBJ1-1
D gene: NA
V gene: TRBV4-3
clone size: few
CDR3 protein: CASSQDDGMNTEAFF
CDR3 DNA: TGCGCCAGCAGCCAAGACGACGGAATGAACACTGAAGCTTTCTTT

CDR3 length: 16
J gene: TRBJ2-7
D gene: TRBD2
V gene: TRBV7-9
clone size: many
CDR3 protein: CASSLAGTSGRYEQYF
CDR3 DNA: TGTGCCAGCAGCTTAGCCGGGACTAGCGGGAGGTACGAGCAGTACTTC

CDR3 length: 15
J gene: TRBJ2-1
D gene: TRBD2
V gene: TRBV12-3/TRBV12-4
clone size: few
CDR3 protein: CASSPSGNSYNEQFF
CDR3 DNA: TGTGCCAGCAGCCCCAGCGGGAACTCCTACAATGAGCAGTTCTTC

CDR3 length: 15
J gene: TRBJ2-1
D gene: TRBD2
V gene: TRBV5-6
clone size: NA
CDR3 protein: CASSAPGLGINEQFF
CDR3 DNA: TGTGCCAGCAGCGCGCCGGGACTAGGGATCAATGAGCAGTTCTTC

CDR3 length: 15
J gene: TRBJ2-5
D gene: TRBD2
V gene: TRBV7-3
clone size: NA
CDR3 protein: CASSAREGPVETQYF
CDR3 DNA: TGTGCCAGCAGCGCTCGGGAGGGGCCCGTAGAGACCCAGTACTTC

CDR3 length: 13
J gene: TRBJ2-1
D gene: NA
V gene: TRBV7-9
clone size: NA
CDR3 protein: CASSSGLYNEQFF
CDR3 DNA: TGTGCCAGCAGCTCGGGACTCTACAATGAGCAGTTCTTC

CDR3 length: 16
J gene: TRBJ2-2
D gene: NA
V gene: TRBV7-6
clone size: NA
CDR3 protein: CASSPTTGVSTGELFF
CDR3 DNA: TGTGCCAGCAGCCCCACGACAGGCGTTAGTACCGGGGAGCTGTTTTTT

CDR3 length: 13
J gene: TRBJ1-5
D gene: NA
V gene: TRBV5-1
clone size: NA
CDR3 protein: CASRGEHNQPQHF
CDR3 DNA: TGCGCCAGCAGAGGGGAACACAATCAGCCCCAGCATTTT

CDR3 length: 14
J gene: TRBJ2-7
D gene: NA
V gene: TRBV6-5
clone size: few
CDR3 protein: CASSYSTGSDEQYF
CDR3 DNA: TGTGCCAGCAGTTACTCAACAGGGTCCGACGAGCAGTACTTC

CDR3 length: 19
J gene: TRBJ2-1
D gene: TRBD2
V gene: TRBV7-2
clone size: once
CDR3 protein: CASSLEPGLAGVTYNEQFF
CDR3 DNA: TGTGCCAGCAGCTTAGAACCGGGACTAGCGGGAGTAACCTACAATGAGCAGTTCTTC

CDR3 length: 14
J gene: TRBJ2-7
D gene: TRBD1
V gene: TRBV11-2
clone size: few
CDR3 protein: CASSRTGGPYEQYF
CDR3 DNA: TGTGCCAGCAGTCGAACAGGGGGGCCCTACGAGCAGTACTTC

CDR3 length: 12
J gene: TRBJ2-1
D gene: TRBD1
V gene: TRBV29-1
clone size: few
CDR3 protein: CSVERQGNEQFF
CDR3 DNA: TGCAGCGTTGAAAGACAGGGTAATGAGCAGTTCTTC

CDR3 length: 14
J gene: TRBJ1-6
D gene: NA
V gene: TRBV30
clone size: NA
CDR3 protein: CAWSVHGLNSPLHF
CDR3 DNA: TGTGCCTGGAGTGTACACGGCCTGAATTCACCCCTCCACTTT

CDR3 length: 12
J gene: TRBJ1-6
D gene: NA
V gene: TRBV7-9
clone size: few
CDR3 protein: CASSLSGSPLHF
CDR3 DNA: TGTGCCAGCAGCTTATCTGGGTCACCCCTCCACTTT

CDR3 length: 15
J gene: TRBJ2-5
D gene: NA
V gene: TRBV15
clone size: few
CDR3 protein: CATSRASGLGETQYF
CDR3 DNA: TGTGCCACCAGCAGAGCCTCTGGCCTCGGGGAGACCCAGTACTTC

CDR3 length: 12
J gene: TRBJ1-2
D gene: NA
V gene: TRBV9
clone size: NA
CDR3 protein: CASSVLRRGYTF
CDR3 DNA: TGTGCCAGCAGCGTATTGAGGAGAGGCTACACCTTC

CDR3 length: 17
J gene: TRBJ2-3
D gene: NA
V gene: TRBV4-2
clone size: NA
CDR3 protein: CASSTIPPGEGADTQYF
CDR3 DNA: TGTGCCAGCAGCACAATCCCCCCGGGGGAAGGGGCAGATACGCAGTATTTT

CDR3 length: 14
J gene: TRBJ1-2
D gene: TRBD1
V gene: TRBV11-3
clone size: few
CDR3 protein: CASSGYRTGRGYTF
CDR3 DNA: TGTGCCAGCAGCGGATACCGGACAGGGCGTGGCTACACCTTC

CDR3 length: 14
J gene: TRBJ1-2
D gene: NA
V gene: TRBV2
clone size: NA
CDR3 protein: CASSERQGSNGYTF
CDR3 DNA: TGTGCCAGCAGTGAACGGCAGGGGAGTAATGGCTACACCTTC

CDR3 length: 14
J gene: TRBJ1-1
D gene: NA
V gene: TRBV4-2
clone size: NA
CDR3 protein: CASSPRALGSEAFF
CDR3 DNA: TGTGCCAGCAGCCCAAGAGCCTTAGGGTCTGAAGCTTTCTTT

CDR3 length: 15
J gene: TRBJ2-7
D gene: TRBD2
V gene: TRBV14
clone size: NA
CDR3 protein: CASSQEPGLAYEQYF
CDR3 DNA: TGTGCCAGCAGCCAAGAACCCGGACTAGCGTACGAGCAGTACTTC

CDR3 length: 10
J gene: TRBJ2-1
D gene: NA
V gene: TRBV29-1
clone size: few
CDR3 protein: CSVDRYEQFF
CDR3 DNA: TGCAGCGTTGACCGGTATGAGCAGTTCTTC

CDR3 length: 19
J gene: TRBJ2-3
D gene: TRBD2
V gene: TRBV12-3/TRBV12-4
clone size: NA
CDR3 protein: CASSPGLAGGWSKEDTQYF
CDR3 DNA: TGTGCCAGCAGTCCGGGACTAGCGGGAGGGTGGTCTAAGGAAGATACGCAGTATTTT

CDR3 length: 16
J gene: TRBJ1-1
D gene: TRBD1
V gene: TRBV12-3/TRBV12-4
clone size: few
CDR3 protein: CASSHTGTGPRAEAFF
CDR3 DNA: TGTGCCAGCAGTCACACCGGGACAGGGCCGAGGGCTGAAGCTTTCTTT

CDR3 length: 14
J gene: TRBJ1-1
D gene: TRBD1
V gene: TRBV9
clone size: many
CDR3 protein: CASSVGTGGNEAFF
CDR3 DNA: TGTGCCAGCAGCGTAGGAACAGGGGGCAATGAAGCTTTCTTT

CDR3 length: 16
J gene: TRBJ2-2
D gene: NA
V gene: TRBV4-1
clone size: NA
CDR3 protein: CASSHAEDRYTGELFF
CDR3 DNA: TGCGCCAGCAGCCATGCGGAGGACAGATACACCGGGGAGCTGTTTTTT

CDR3 length: 16
J gene: TRBJ2-7
D gene: TRBD2
V gene: TRBV29-1
clone size: NA
CDR3 protein: CSVEVLTTSGIYEQYF
CDR3 DNA: TGCAGCGTTGAAGTACTAACGACTAGCGGGATTTACGAGCAGTACTTC

CDR3 length: 14
J gene: TRBJ1-1
D gene: TRBD1
V gene: TRBV9
clone size: NA
CDR3 protein: CASSVRDRRTEAFF
CDR3 DNA: TGTGCCAGCAGCGTAAGGGACAGGAGGACTGAAGCTTTCTTT

CDR3 length: 15
J gene: TRBJ2-1
D gene: TRBD1
V gene: TRBV6-5
clone size: many
CDR3 protein: CASRWTGSSYNEQFF
CDR3 DNA: TGTGCCAGCAGGTGGACAGGGAGCTCCTACAATGAGCAGTTCTTC

CDR3 length: 18
J gene: TRBJ2-5
D gene: TRBD2
V gene: TRBV12-3/TRBV12-4
clone size: few
CDR3 protein: CASTPRLAGGSDGETQYF
CDR3 DNA: TGTGCCAGCACCCCCCGACTAGCGGGAGGGTCTGACGGGGAGACCCAGTACTTC

CDR3 length: 13
J gene: TRBJ2-3
D gene: NA
V gene: TRBV20-1
clone size: NA
CDR3 protein: CSARPRGTDTQYF
CDR3 DNA: TGCAGTGCTCGGCCCCGCGGCACAGATACGCAGTATTTT

CDR3 length: 14
J gene: TRBJ2-4
D gene: NA
V gene: TRBV6-2/TRBV6-3
clone size: NA
CDR3 protein: CASSYTKLWDIQYF
CDR3 DNA: TGTGCCAGCAGTTATACGAAACTATGGGACATTCAGTACTTC